This T cell receptor (beta chain) derives from a study of T cell changes during pregnancy in multiple sclerosis. Germline values: CDR1 MNHEY, CDR2 SMNVEV (reference sequence). CDR3 length: 16 amino acids. Trimming removed 5 bases from V and 4 bases from J; junction bases left unmatched: 12. Profiled with immunoSEQ multiplex PCR; TCRdb holds only in-frame clones, not every one. The sample carries approximately 88,000 clones, approximately 94% recorded once. This TCR was sampled from a female donor with multiple sclerosis, enrolled in a pregnancy study. The specimen was peripheral blood, collected in the third trimester of pregnancy. This rearrangement joins TRBV27 to TRBJ1-1; 8 bases align to TRBD1. In DNA, the CDR3 is TGTGCCAGCAGTCGGGCCTCAGGGGGCCGGGTCACTGAAGCTTTCTTT. Its protein is CASSRASGGRVTEAFF.